The 3 T cell receptor beta chains listed next were all sequenced from one sample in a study of radiation and T cells in renal cell carcinoma. Time point here: blood 4 weeks post-SBRT, at nephrectomy. Treatment: 15 Gy SBRT to primary tumor, nephrectomy 4 weeks later. Only in-frame clones appear in the TCRdb table, and some are missing; sequencing was by immunoSEQ multiplex PCR. The table shows roughly 170,000 clones, with roughly 90% occurring only once. This specimen consisted of blood, obtained from a patient whose treatment included radiotherapy and nephrectomy. The origin of the receptors is a woman aged 45-59 years with renal cell carcinoma.

The V call is TRBV19, the J call TRBJ1-5; no definite D call. Germline CDR1 reads LNHDA; CDR2 reads SQIVND (reference sequence). The CDR3 runs to 18 residues. V was pared by 3 bases and J by 3 bases, with 21 bases between. For the CDR3, the DNA is TGTGCCAGTAGTATGGCCCCTCCTCGGAGCCCGGTCAATCAGCCCCAGCATTTT. Protein product: CASSMAPPRSPVNQPQHF.

The chain recombines TRBV11-2 with TRBJ2-5; the D is unclear. The CDR3 totals 14 residues. The V gene's germline CDR1 is SGHAT and CDR2 FQNNGV. Deletions cut 2 bases from V and 4 bases from J, with 11 bases between. The CDR3 sequence: CASSLLSVGETQYF. CDR3 sequence (DNA): TGTGCCAGCAGCTTACTATCAGTAGGAGAGACCCAGTACTTC.

The chain joins TRBV9 to TRBJ1-1, with 8 bases aligning to TRBD1. This CDR3 spans 15 amino acids. V shed 4 bases, J shed 3 bases, and the junction held 8 bases outside the gene matches. The germline CDR1 and CDR2 sequences are SGDLS and YYNGEE. The CDR3 DNA follows: TGTGCCAGCAGCATAGGGACAGGATGGGACACTGAAGCTTTCTTT. Translating it yields CASSIGTGWDTEAFF.